This T cell receptor beta chain was captured in a study of OX40 agonist ivuxolimab in advanced cancers. Study-wide results and limits: The study found that CD8+ T cells averaged more expanded clones than CD4+.

The CDR3 extends over 13 amino acids. The germline V gene has CDR1 MGHRA and CDR2 YSYEKL. Trimming removed 1 base at V and 2 bases at J, with 6 bases between. As concerns this clone: Antigen specificity is unknown.

Libraries were prepared by immunoSEQ multiplex PCR; TCRdb keeps only in-frame clonotypes and omits some of them. The sample shows 55,000 to 85,000 clones, approximately 90% of them seen only once. The receptor was isolated from an adult with an advanced solid tumor such as melanoma, head and neck, liver or kidney cancer. The material was CD4+ or CD8+ T cells sorted from blood, obtained in a trial of the OX40 agonist ivuxolimab. The chain recombines TRBV4-1 with TRBJ2-7; D gene uncertain. The CDR3 region is CASSQAGPYEQYF. In DNA form, the CDR3 reads TGCGCCAGCAGCCAAGCGGGCCCCTACGAGCAGTACTTC.